This T cell receptor beta chain was profiled in a study of T cells in Graves' hyperthyroidism and ophthalmopathy. What was amplified from RNA transcripts were TCR beta CDR3 regions. The HTBI primer set was used in a first-round RT-PCR of the TCR CDR3. MiXCR was run by TCRdb on the multiplex PCR reads, yielding one entry per CDR3 protein. The sample has a few hundred thousand distinct CDR3 sequences; approximately 14% are singletons. Researchers barred patients who had uncontrolled infection, other autoimmune disease, pregnancy or lactation. The study based diagnoses on clinical symptoms, serum thyroxine and TRAb, thyroid ultrasound and orbital computed tomography. The CDR3 runs 17 residues. V shed 7 bases, J shed 0 bases, and the junction held 10 bases outside the gene matches. Germline CDR1 DFQATT, CDR2 SNEGSKA (reference sequence).

The source of this sequence is a woman aged 25 to 39 with Graves' ophthalmopathy. Sequencing input: blood. This chain connects TRBV20-1 to TRBJ2-7; the match to TRBD2 covers 15 bases. The DNA for the CDR3 is TGCAGTGTTGTAGGACTAGCGGGGGGGACGATCTCCTACGAGCAGTACTTC. Residues: CSVVGLAGGTISYEQYF.